This is a list of T cell receptor gamma chains from one sample in a study of Vδ1+ human thymocytes. With CATT, TCRdb re-called clones from the multiplex PCR reads. The sample carries 30,000 to 45,000 gamma-chain clones, around 20% recorded once. Material for sequencing was Vdelta1+ gamma-delta thymocytes from the thymus. The receptors were gathered from a girl under three years old who had congenital heart surgery. Both conserved end residues are trimmed from each CDR3.

J gene: TRGJ1/TRGJ2; V gene: TRGV4; CDR3 protein: ATWDGGGKL
J gene: TRGJ1/TRGJ2; V gene: TRGV2; CDR3 protein: ATWDGTLNYYKKL
J gene: TRGJ1/TRGJ2; V gene: TRGV9; CDR3 protein: ALWEDPHKKL
J gene: TRGJ1/TRGJ2; V gene: TRGV2; CDR3 protein: ATFYYKKL
J gene: TRGJP2; V gene: TRGV2; CDR3 protein: ATWDGPWSSSDWIKT
J gene: TRGJ1/TRGJ2; V gene: TRGV3; CDR3 protein: ATWDNLNYYKKL
J gene: TRGJ1/TRGJ2; V gene: TRGV2; CDR3 protein: ATWDGTFGYKKL
J gene: TRGJP1; V gene: TRGV9; CDR3 protein: ALWVLITGWFKI
J gene: TRGJP2; V gene: TRGV3; CDR3 protein: ATWDKAYSSDWIKT
J gene: TRGJ1/TRGJ2; V gene: TRGV9; CDR3 protein: ALWESVKL
J gene: TRGJ1/TRGJ2; V gene: TRGV9; CDR3 protein: ALWEGRGGKKL
J gene: TRGJP2; V gene: TRGV8; CDR3 protein: ATWDPSSDWIKT
J gene: TRGJ1/TRGJ2; V gene: TRGV8; CDR3 protein: ATWDRRSNYYKKL
J gene: TRGJ1/TRGJ2; V gene: TRGV9; CDR3 protein: ALWETRKKL
J gene: TRGJP2; V gene: TRGV3; CDR3 protein: ATWGILYSSDWIKT
J gene: TRGJ1/TRGJ2; V gene: TRGV3; CDR3 protein: ATWDGIYPKRDYKKL
J gene: TRGJ1/TRGJ2; V gene: TRGV3; CDR3 protein: ATWDSSRGRYYKKL
J gene: TRGJ1/TRGJ2; V gene: TRGV2; CDR3 protein: ATWEHPWDYKKL
J gene: TRGJ1/TRGJ2; V gene: TRGV9; CDR3 protein: ALWDTLMGKKL
J gene: TRGJ1/TRGJ2; V gene: TRGV9; CDR3 protein: ALWDRYMERYKKL
J gene: TRGJ1/TRGJ2; V gene: TRGV3; CDR3 protein: ATWALNYYKKL
J gene: TRGJ1/TRGJ2; V gene: TRGV3; CDR3 protein: ATWDRPEKL
J gene: TRGJ1/TRGJ2; V gene: TRGV9; CDR3 protein: ALWEVEKYTQKL
J gene: TRGJP; V gene: TRGV9; CDR3 protein: ALWEGKQELGKKIKV
J gene: TRGJ1/TRGJ2; V gene: TRGV8; CDR3 protein: ATWDGKKL
J gene: TRGJ1/TRGJ2; V gene: TRGV2; CDR3 protein: ATWDGRDGGEKL
J gene: TRGJP1; V gene: TRGV8; CDR3 protein: ATWDPRWTTTGWFKI
J gene: TRGJ1/TRGJ2; V gene: TRGV8; CDR3 protein: ATWVSNYYKKL
J gene: TRGJ1/TRGJ2; V gene: TRGV3; CDR3 protein: ATWDPWNYYKKL
J gene: TRGJ1/TRGJ2; V gene: TRGV9; CDR3 protein: ALWEAEKL
J gene: TRGJ1/TRGJ2; V gene: TRGV4; CDR3 protein: ATWDGYGKL
J gene: TRGJ1/TRGJ2; V gene: TRGV9; CDR3 protein: ALWELEYYKKL
J gene: TRGJ1/TRGJ2; V gene: TRGV9; CDR3 protein: ALWEVEHKKL
J gene: TRGJ1/TRGJ2; V gene: TRGV9; CDR3 protein: ALWEVIYKKL
J gene: TRGJ1/TRGJ2; V gene: TRGV9; CDR3 protein: ALWEVIVFPHYKKL
J gene: TRGJ1/TRGJ2; V gene: TRGV2; CDR3 protein: ATWDGPREDKKL
J gene: TRGJP; V gene: TRGV9; CDR3 protein: ALWEGPELGKKIKV
J gene: TRGJ1/TRGJ2; V gene: TRGV9; CDR3 protein: ALWEGENYYKKL
J gene: TRGJP2; V gene: TRGV2; CDR3 protein: ATWDGALRISDWIKT
J gene: TRGJP2; V gene: TRGV8; CDR3 protein: ATWDRSNLSDWIKT
J gene: TRGJ1/TRGJ2; V gene: TRGV9; CDR3 protein: ALWGVLRRDYKKL
J gene: TRGJ1/TRGJ2; V gene: TRGV2; CDR3 protein: ATWDGQL
J gene: TRGJP; V gene: TRGV3; CDR3 protein: ATWDRRKRELGKKIKV
J gene: TRGJ1/TRGJ2; V gene: TRGV2; CDR3 protein: ATWDGQQKL
J gene: TRGJ1/TRGJ2; V gene: TRGV5; CDR3 protein: ATWDTEGKKL
J gene: TRGJ1/TRGJ2; V gene: TRGV2; CDR3 protein: ATWTRPALIIRNSLAVEQHLPYYKKL
J gene: TRGJ1/TRGJ2; V gene: TRGV8; CDR3 protein: AAWDRGTYYKKL
J gene: TRGJ1/TRGJ2; V gene: TRGV9; CDR3 protein: ALWEPWRSNYYKKL
J gene: TRGJ1/TRGJ2; V gene: TRGV3; CDR3 protein: ATWDLSNYKKL
J gene: TRGJ1/TRGJ2; V gene: TRGV9; CDR3 protein: ALWEVLPNYYKKL
J gene: TRGJ1/TRGJ2; V gene: TRGV9; CDR3 protein: ALWEVSKKL
J gene: TRGJ1/TRGJ2; V gene: TRGV4; CDR3 protein: ATWDGLFKKL
J gene: TRGJ1/TRGJ2; V gene: TRGV4; CDR3 protein: ATWEANYYKKL
J gene: TRGJ1/TRGJ2; V gene: TRGV8; CDR3 protein: ATWDRGYKKL
J gene: TRGJ1/TRGJ2; V gene: TRGV2; CDR3 protein: ATWDGPHPDKKL